This T cell receptor (beta chain) was retrieved from a study of blood T cell repertoires in COVID-19. Trimming removed 0 bases from V and 2 bases from J; junction bases left unmatched: 1. Per the germline V gene, CDR1 is LGHDT and CDR2 is YNNKEL (reference sequence). This CDR3 comprises 15 residues. Only in-frame clones appear in the TCRdb table, and some are missing; sequencing was by immunoSEQ multiplex PCR. The table shows roughly 99,000 clones, with 65% to 80% occurring only once. This receptor was obtained from a man in his 70s with acute or convalescent COVID-19. The sample consisted of peripheral blood. The chain joins TRBV3-1 (or the pseudogene TRBV3-2) to TRBJ2-1; the match to TRBD1 covers 7 bases. The DNA of the CDR3 is TGTGCCAGCAGCCAAGATACAGGGGCCTACAATGAGCAGTTCTTC. This encodes CASSQDTGAYNEQFF.